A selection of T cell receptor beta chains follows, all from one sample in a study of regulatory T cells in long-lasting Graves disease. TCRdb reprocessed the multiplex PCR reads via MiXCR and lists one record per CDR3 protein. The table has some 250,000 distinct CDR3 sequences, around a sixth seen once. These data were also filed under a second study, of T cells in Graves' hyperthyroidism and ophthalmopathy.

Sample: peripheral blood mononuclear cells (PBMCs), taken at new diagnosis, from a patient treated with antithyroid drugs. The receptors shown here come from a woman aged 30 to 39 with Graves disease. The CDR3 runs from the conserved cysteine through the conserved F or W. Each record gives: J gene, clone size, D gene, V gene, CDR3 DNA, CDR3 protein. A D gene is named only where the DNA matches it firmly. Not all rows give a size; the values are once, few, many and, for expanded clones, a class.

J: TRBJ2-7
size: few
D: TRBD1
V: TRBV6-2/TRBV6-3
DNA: TGTGCCAGCAGTACCGGGACAGGGGGCTACGAGCAGTACTTC
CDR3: CASSTGTGGYEQYF

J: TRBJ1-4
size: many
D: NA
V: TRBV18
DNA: TGTGCCAGCTCACCAGATCTACGGACCAGTAATGAAAAACTGTTTTTT
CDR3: CASSPDLRTSNEKLFF

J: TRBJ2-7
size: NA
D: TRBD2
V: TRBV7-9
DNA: TGTGCCAGCAGCCCAGATAGCGGGACCAACTCCTACGAGCAGTACTTC
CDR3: CASSPDSGTNSYEQYF

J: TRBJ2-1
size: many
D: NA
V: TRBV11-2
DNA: TGTGCCAGCAGCCCCAGGGAGGCCGCCTACAATGAGCAGTTCTTC
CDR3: CASSPREAAYNEQFF

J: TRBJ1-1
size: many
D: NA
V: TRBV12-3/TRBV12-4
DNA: TGTGCCAGCAGTTGGGTCCTGCGGAACACTGAAGCTTTCTTT
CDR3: CASSWVLRNTEAFF

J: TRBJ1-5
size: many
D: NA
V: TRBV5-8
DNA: TGTGCCAGCAGCTCATGGGTGGTCAGCAGCAATCAGCCCCAGCATTTT
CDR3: CASSSWVVSSNQPQHF

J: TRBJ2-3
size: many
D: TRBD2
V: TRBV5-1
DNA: TGCGCCAGCAGCTTGGTCCCTAGCGGGGCTAGCACAGATACGCAGTATTTT
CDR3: CASSLVPSGASTDTQYF

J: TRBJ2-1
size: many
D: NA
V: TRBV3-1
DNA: TGTGCCAGCAGCCAAGGCTCGGAGGGGGGGAATGAGCAGTTCTTC
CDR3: CASSQGSEGGNEQFF

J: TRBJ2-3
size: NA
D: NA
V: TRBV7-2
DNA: TGTGCCAGCAGCTTAGTGGAGAAGATGGCAGATACGCAGTATTTT
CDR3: CASSLVEKMADTQYF

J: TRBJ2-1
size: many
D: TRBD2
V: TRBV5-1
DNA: TGCGCCAGCAGCTTGGCCAGCGGGGCAATAGATGAGCAGTTCTTC
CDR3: CASSLASGAIDEQFF

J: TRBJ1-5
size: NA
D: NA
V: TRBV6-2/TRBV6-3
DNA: TGTGCCAACAGTTACGGCAGGGCGGGGGCTCAGCCCCAGCATTTT
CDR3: CANSYGRAGAQPQHF

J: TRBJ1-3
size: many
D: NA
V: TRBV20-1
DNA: TGCAGTGCTAGAGATGGCGGGGGAAACACCATATATTTT
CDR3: CSARDGGGNTIYF

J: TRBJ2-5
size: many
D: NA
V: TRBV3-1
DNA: TGTGCCAGCCAATGGGGGGCGGGGCAAGAGACCCAGTACTTC
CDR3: CASQWGAGQETQYF

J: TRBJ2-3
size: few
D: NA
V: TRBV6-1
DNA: TGTGCCAGCAGTGGGACAGCAGATACGCAGTATTTT
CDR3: CASSGTADTQYF

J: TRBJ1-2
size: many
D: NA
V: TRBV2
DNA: TGTGCCAGCAGCGCCTCGGACAGCGGCTACACCTTC
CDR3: CASSASDSGYTF

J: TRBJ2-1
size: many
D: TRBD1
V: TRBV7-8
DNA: TGTGCCAGCAGCTTGACCGGGACAGGGGAGAGTATCTTC
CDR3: CASSLTGTGESIF

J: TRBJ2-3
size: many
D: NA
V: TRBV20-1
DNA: TGCAGTGCTAGAGATCCGGGGCGGGCAGATACGCAGTATTTT
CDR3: CSARDPGRADTQYF

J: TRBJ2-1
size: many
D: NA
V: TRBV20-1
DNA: TGCAGTTCCCCCGGGGAGAGCTCCTACAATGAGCAGTTCTTC
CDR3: CSSPGESSYNEQFF

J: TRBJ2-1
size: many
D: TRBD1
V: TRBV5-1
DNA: TGCGCCAGCAGCCTGACAGGGTCCTACAATGAGCAGTTCTTC
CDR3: CASSLTGSYNEQFF

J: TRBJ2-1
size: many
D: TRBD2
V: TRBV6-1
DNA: TGTGCCAGCAAACTAGCGGGGTCGGACAATGAGCAGTTCTTC
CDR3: CASKLAGSDNEQFF

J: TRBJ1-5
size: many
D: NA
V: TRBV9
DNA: TGTGCCAGCAGCGCCACGGACGTACATCAGCCCCAGCATTTT
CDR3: CASSATDVHQPQHF